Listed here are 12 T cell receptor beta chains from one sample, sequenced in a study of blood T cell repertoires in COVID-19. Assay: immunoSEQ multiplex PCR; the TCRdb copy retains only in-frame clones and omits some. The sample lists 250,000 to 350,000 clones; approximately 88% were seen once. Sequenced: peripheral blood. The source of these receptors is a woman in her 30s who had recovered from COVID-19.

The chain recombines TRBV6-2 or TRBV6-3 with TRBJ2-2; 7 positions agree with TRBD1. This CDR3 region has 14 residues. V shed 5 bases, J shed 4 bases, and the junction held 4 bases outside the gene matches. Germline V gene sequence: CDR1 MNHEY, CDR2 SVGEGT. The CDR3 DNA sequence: TGTGCCAGCAGTCCAGACAGGGCCACCGGGGAGCTGTTTTTT. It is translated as CASSPDRATGELFF.

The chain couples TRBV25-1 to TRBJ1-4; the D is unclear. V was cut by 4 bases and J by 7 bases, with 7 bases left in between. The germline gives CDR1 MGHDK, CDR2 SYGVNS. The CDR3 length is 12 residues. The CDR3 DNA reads TGTGCCAGCAGTGCTAATCTTGAAAAACTGTTTTTT. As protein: CASSANLEKLFF. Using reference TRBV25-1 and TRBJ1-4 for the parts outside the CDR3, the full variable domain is EADIYQTPRYLVIGTGKKITLECSQTMGHDKMYWYQQDPGMELHLIHYSYGVNSTEKGDLSSESTVSRIRTEHFPLTLESARPSHTSQYLCASSANLEKLFFGSGTQLSVL.

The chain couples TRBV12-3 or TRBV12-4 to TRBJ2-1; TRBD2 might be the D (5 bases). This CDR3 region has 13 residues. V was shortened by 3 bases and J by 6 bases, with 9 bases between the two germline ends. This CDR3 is CASSFFEGNEQFF. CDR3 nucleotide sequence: TGTGCCAGCAGTTTTTTTGAGGGCAATGAGCAGTTCTTC.

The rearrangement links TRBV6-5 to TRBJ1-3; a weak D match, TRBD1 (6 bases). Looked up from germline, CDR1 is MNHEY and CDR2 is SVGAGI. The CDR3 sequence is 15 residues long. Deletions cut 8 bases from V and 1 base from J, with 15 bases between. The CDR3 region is CASGLDSASGNTIYF. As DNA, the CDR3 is TGTGCCAGCGGATTGGACAGCGCTTCTGGAAACACCATATATTTT.

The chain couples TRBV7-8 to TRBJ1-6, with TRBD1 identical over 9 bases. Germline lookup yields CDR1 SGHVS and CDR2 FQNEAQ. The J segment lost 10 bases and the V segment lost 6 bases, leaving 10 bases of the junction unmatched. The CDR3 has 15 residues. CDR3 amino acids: CASRWTGDIRSPLHF. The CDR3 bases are TGTGCCAGCAGATGGACAGGGGATATCAGATCACCCCTCCACTTT.

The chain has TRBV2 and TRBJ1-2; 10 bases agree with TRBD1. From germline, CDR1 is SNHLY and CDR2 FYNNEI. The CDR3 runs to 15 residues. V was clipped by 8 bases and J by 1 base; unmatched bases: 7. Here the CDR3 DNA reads TGTGCCAGCGTGAGCGGGACAGGGGATAACTATGGCTACACCTTC. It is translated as CASVSGTGDNYGYTF.

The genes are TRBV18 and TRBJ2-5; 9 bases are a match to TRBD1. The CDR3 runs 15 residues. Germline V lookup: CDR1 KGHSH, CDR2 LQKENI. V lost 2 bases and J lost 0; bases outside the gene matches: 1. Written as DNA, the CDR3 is TGTGCCAGCTCACCAGGGACAGGGTACCAAGAGACCCAGTACTTC. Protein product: CASSPGTGYQETQYF.

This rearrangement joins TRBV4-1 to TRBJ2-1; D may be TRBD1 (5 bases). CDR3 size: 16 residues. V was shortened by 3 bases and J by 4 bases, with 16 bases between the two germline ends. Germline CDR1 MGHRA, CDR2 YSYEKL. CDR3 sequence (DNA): TGCGCCAGCAGCCATTTGCAGGGAACGGGTTACAATGAGCAGTTCTTC. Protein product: CASSHLQGTGYNEQFF.

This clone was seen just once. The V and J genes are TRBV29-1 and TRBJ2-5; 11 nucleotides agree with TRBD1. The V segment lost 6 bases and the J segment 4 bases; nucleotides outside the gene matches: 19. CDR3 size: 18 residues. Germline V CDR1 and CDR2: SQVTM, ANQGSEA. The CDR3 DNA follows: TGCAGCGTCTCTCTCGGACAGGGGGCTTTGAGTGGCGGAGAGACCCAGTACTTC. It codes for CSVSLGQGALSGGETQYF.

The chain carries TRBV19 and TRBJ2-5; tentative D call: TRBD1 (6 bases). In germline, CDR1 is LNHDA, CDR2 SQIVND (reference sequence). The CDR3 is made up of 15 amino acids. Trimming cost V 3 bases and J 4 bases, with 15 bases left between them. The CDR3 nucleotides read TGTGCCAGTAGTATGCTACAGGGCGGCTCAGAGACCCAGTACTTC. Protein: CASSMLQGGSETQYF.

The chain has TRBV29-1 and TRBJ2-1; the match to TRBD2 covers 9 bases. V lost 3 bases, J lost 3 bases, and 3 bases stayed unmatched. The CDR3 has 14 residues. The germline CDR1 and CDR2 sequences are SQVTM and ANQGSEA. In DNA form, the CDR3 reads TGCAGCGTTGAGCAGACTAGCGGCTACAATGAGCAGTTCTTC. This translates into CSVEQTSGYNEQFF.

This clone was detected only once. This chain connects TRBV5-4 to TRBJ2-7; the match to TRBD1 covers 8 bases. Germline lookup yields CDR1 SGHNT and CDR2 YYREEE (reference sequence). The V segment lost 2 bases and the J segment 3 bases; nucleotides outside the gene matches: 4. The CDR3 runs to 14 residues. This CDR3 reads CASSFPGQDYEQYF. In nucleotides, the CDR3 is TGTGCCAGCAGCTTCCCGGGACAGGACTACGAGCAGTACTTC.